Listed below are T cell receptor beta chains from one sample, sequenced in a study of blood T cell repertoires in COVID-19. Profiling relied on immunoSEQ multiplex PCR, and the TCRdb table lists in-frame clones only, not all of them. The sample includes tens of thousands of clones, approximately 83% of them seen just once. Sequencing was performed on peripheral blood. The receptors derive from a woman aged 55-70 years with acute or convalescent COVID-19. CDR3s include the opening cysteine and the closing phenylalanine or tryptophan. Fields, in order: clone size, V gene, D gene, J gene, CDR3 DNA, CDR3 protein. D genes are given only for firm matches. Clone size is stated in some rows and not others, as once, few, many or a class when expanded.

.	TRBV7-9	TRBD2	TRBJ2-7	TGTGCCAGCAGCTTAGGCCTAGCGGGAGGTGGGTACGAGCAGTACTTC	CASSLGLAGGGYEQYF
.	TRBV5-5	.	TRBJ1-5	TGTGCCAGCAGCTTGGCCTGGAGGGAAGGTAGCCAGCCCCAGCATTTT	CASSLAWREGSQPQHF
.	TRBV5-6	TRBD2	TRBJ2-5	TGTGCCAGCAGCCCGGGACTAGCGGGAGTGGAGACCCAGTACTTC	CASSPGLAGVETQYF
.	TRBV6-5	TRBD1	TRBJ2-1	TGTGCCAGCAGGCGGACAGGCGGGCAGTTCTTC	CASRRTGGQFF
.	TRBV6-1	.	TRBJ1-1	TGTGCCAGCAGTGAAGCGTGGGGACTGCTGAACACTGAAGCTTTCTTT	CASSEAWGLLNTEAFF
.	TRBV6-5	.	TRBJ1-2	TGTGCCAGCAGCCCGGACGGGAGCTGGGGCTACACCTTC	CASSPDGSWGYTF
.	TRBV6-1	.	TRBJ1-5	TGTGCCAGCAGTGAAGCTGGGGGCGCGAATCAGCCCCAGCATTTT	CASSEAGGANQPQHF
.	TRBV5-1	TRBD1	TRBJ2-7	TGCGCCAGCAGCTTGGCCGGACAGGTTCGGTCCTACGAGCAGTACTTC	CASSLAGQVRSYEQYF
.	TRBV6-1	.	TRBJ2-7	TGTGCCAGCAGTGAATCATTTTCGGGACTCCCCTACGAGCAGTACTTC	CASSESFSGLPYEQYF
.	TRBV5-5	TRBD1	TRBJ1-2	TGTGCCAGCAGCTTGGAGGACAGGGGCGGATTAGCTAACTATGGCTACACCTTC	CASSLEDRGGLANYGYTF
.	TRBV9	.	TRBJ2-3	TGTGCCAGCAGCGTAGCAGGGTCGAGCACAGATACGCAGTATTTT	CASSVAGSSTDTQYF
few	TRBV4-2	.	TRBJ1-1	TGTGCCAGCAGCCAAGTGGGCAGGGTAAACACTGAAGCTTTCTTT	CASSQVGRVNTEAFF
few	TRBV2	.	TRBJ1-3	TGTGCCAGCAGTGAATGGTTAGGTTTGGGGCGTCGCGGAAACACCATATATTTT	CASSEWLGLGRRGNTIYF
.	TRBV2	.	TRBJ2-5	TGTGCCAGCCGGGACAATCGGGAGACCCAGTACTTC	CASRDNRETQYF
once	TRBV11-1	TRBD1	TRBJ2-7	TGTGCCAGCAGCTTAGCGCTCGGACAGGGGGAGGGCGAGCAGTACTTC	CASSLALGQGEGEQYF
.	TRBV5-6	.	TRBJ2-4	TGTGCCAGCAGCTTTTTAGAGGGGCAGGGGACGACCCGTAAAAACATTCAGTACTTC	CASSFLEGQGTTRKNIQYF
.	TRBV27	.	TRBJ1-2	TGTGCCAGCAGCCCAGACAGAGCCTATGGCTACACCTTC	CASSPDRAYGYTF
.	TRBV27	.	TRBJ2-1	TGTGCCAGCAGTTTCACCAGAAACAATGAGCAGTTCTTC	CASSFTRNNEQFF
.	TRBV7-2	TRBD2	TRBJ2-7	TGTGCCAGCAGCTTAGGCGGGGGGTCCTACGAGCAGTACTTC	CASSLGGGSYEQYF
.	TRBV3-1/TRBV3-2	.	TRBJ1-6	TGTGCCAGCAGCCAAGGTCAGGCTTATTCACCCCTCCACTTT	CASSQGQAYSPLHF
.	TRBV3-1/TRBV3-2	.	TRBJ1-2	TGTGCCAGCAGCCCCTCCCTCCCGGTGGCGGACTATGGCTACACCTTC	CASSPSLPVADYGYTF
.	TRBV12-3/TRBV12-4	.	TRBJ2-7	TGTGCCAGCAGTCCCACAGGATACGAGCAGTACTTC	CASSPTGYEQYF
.	TRBV19	TRBD2	TRBJ2-7	TGTGCCAGTAGTATTGGGGGGGGCTACGAGCAGTACTTC	CASSIGGGYEQYF
.	TRBV28	TRBD1	TRBJ1-4	TGTGCCAGCAGGGAACCCGGGACAGCAAATGAAAAACTGTTTTTT	CASREPGTANEKLFF
.	TRBV5-6	.	TRBJ2-1	TGTGCCAGCAGCACGACGGGCGGGGTCCTAGGTAATGAGCAGTTCTTC	CASSTTGGVLGNEQFF
few	TRBV30	.	TRBJ1-6	TGTGCCCGTACAGTCGGCAGACATAATTCACCCCTCCACTTT	CARTVGRHNSPLHF
.	TRBV28	TRBD1	TRBJ2-7	TGTGCCAGCAGTCGGACAGGGTCTGGGAGCTACGAGCAGTACTTC	CASSRTGSGSYEQYF
.	TRBV7-9	TRBD1	TRBJ2-3	TGTGCCAGCAGCTTCTTCAGGGGCCGGACAGGGGAAGGTGGTACGCAGTATTTT	CASSFFRGRTGEGGTQYF
few	TRBV12-3/TRBV12-4	.	TRBJ2-7	TGTGCCAGCAGTAACGGGGGGCCCTACGAGCAGTACTTC	CASSNGGPYEQYF
.	TRBV5-1	TRBD2	TRBJ2-1	TGCGCCAGCAGCTTGGAGCCTAGCGGGAGTAGAAATGAGCAGTTCTTC	CASSLEPSGSRNEQFF
.	TRBV18	TRBD1	TRBJ1-1	TGTGCCAGCTCACCACGAGTGACAGGGGGCGCGGACACTGAAGCTTTCTTT	CASSPRVTGGADTEAFF
.	TRBV5-1	TRBD1	TRBJ1-2	TGCGCCAGCAGTCAGACAGGGGCCTATGGCTACACCTTC	CASSQTGAYGYTF
few	TRBV18	.	TRBJ1-3	TGTGCCAGCTCACCAAGGAACCTCAGGATCTCTGGAAACACCATATATTTT	CASSPRNLRISGNTIYF
few	TRBV19	TRBD1	TRBJ2-2	TGTGCCAGTAGTATAGATCTCCCCGGGACAGGAAACACCGGGGAGCTGTTTTTT	CASSIDLPGTGNTGELFF
.	TRBV5-8	TRBD1	TRBJ1-5	TGTGCCAGCAGCTTGGACGGCAGGGGGTACAATCAGCCCCAGCATTTT	CASSLDGRGYNQPQHF
.	TRBV3-1/TRBV3-2	TRBD1	TRBJ2-5	TGTGCCAGCAGCCGCTCAGGGGGAGAAGAGACCCAGTACTTC	CASSRSGGEETQYF
once	TRBV29-1	.	TRBJ1-1	TGCAGCGTTGCCGGCGCAGGGCGGAAAGAGTGGAACACTGAAGCTTTCTTT	CSVAGAGRKEWNTEAFF
.	TRBV19	.	TRBJ1-1	TGTGCCAGTAGTATAGGGGGCGACAGCTACACTGAAGCTTTCTTT	CASSIGGDSYTEAFF
.	TRBV6-5	TRBD1	TRBJ1-6	TGTGCCAGCAGTTACCCGAGAGGGGGCGGGAATTCACCCCTCCACTTT	CASSYPRGGGNSPLHF
once	TRBV15	TRBD1	TRBJ1-1	TGTGCCACCAGCACTTGGGGACAGGGACGGACTGAAGCTTTCTTT	CATSTWGQGRTEAFF
.	TRBV18	.	TRBJ2-5	TGTGCCAGCTCACCATCCGTTGGAGGCCAGTACTTC	CASSPSVGGQYF
.	TRBV24-1	TRBD2	TRBJ2-1	TGTGCCACCAGTGATACAAAACCAGAAGCGGGAAGCTCCTACAATGAGCAGTTCTTC	CATSDTKPEAGSSYNEQFF
.	TRBV19	.	TRBJ1-2	TGTGCCACCCGTTCCTATGGCTACACCTTC	CATRSYGYTF
.	TRBV6-5	.	TRBJ1-3	TGTGCCAGCAAGGCGAAGGGGGTTGGAAACACCATATATTTT	CASKAKGVGNTIYF
.	TRBV29-1	.	TRBJ1-3	TGCAGCGCATCGGGAGATGGAAACACCATATATTTT	CSASGDGNTIYF
.	TRBV15	TRBD1	TRBJ1-1	TGTGCCACCAGCAAGACAGGGGCTGAAGCTTTCTTT	CATSKTGAEAFF
.	TRBV7-3	TRBD1	TRBJ2-2	TGTGCCAGCAGCTTAGAGGGGGCGCTGTTCACCGGGGAGCTGTTTTTT	CASSLEGALFTGELFF
.	TRBV29-1	.	TRBJ2-5	TGCAGCGTTGAAGATCCCCGCGATCAAGAGACCCAGTACTTC	CSVEDPRDQETQYF
.	TRBV6-5	TRBD1	TRBJ2-7	TGTGCCAGCAGTTCAAGGGGGACAGGGAGGTACGAGCAGTACTTC	CASSSRGTGRYEQYF
.	TRBV7-3	TRBD2	TRBJ2-1	TGTGCCAGCAGCACCATAGCGGGGAAGGGCTACAATGAGCAGTTCTTC	CASSTIAGKGYNEQFF
.	TRBV5-4	.	TRBJ2-2	TGTGCCAGCAGCTCAGCGAACACCGGGGAGCTGTTTTTT	CASSSANTGELFF
.	TRBV5-1	TRBD1	TRBJ2-7	TGCGCCAGCAGCTTGGTCGGGACAGGGTTCCACGAGCAGTACTTC	CASSLVGTGFHEQYF
.	TRBV29-1	.	TRBJ2-3	TGCAGCGTTTACAGGCCCAGCACAGATACGCAGTATTTT	CSVYRPSTDTQYF
.	TRBV19	TRBD2	TRBJ2-7	TGTGCCAGTAGTATACAAGCGGGAGGAAGATACGAGCAGTACTTC	CASSIQAGGRYEQYF
.	TRBV24-1	.	TRBJ1-1	TGTGCCACCAGGGGCGGGGGGAACACTGAAGCTTTCTTT	CATRGGGNTEAFF